The 28 T cell receptor beta chains below come from one sample, sequenced in a study of shared clonotypes between healthy human individuals. Clones were read by immunoSEQ multiplex PCR, and TCRdb kept only the in-frame ones, dropping some. The top ten hold over 0.12% of the sample, which has millions of clones, around nine tenths seen once. The sequencing input was naive CD4+ T cells sorted from blood. Noted subset: CD45RA+ positively selected. These receptor sequences come from a man younger than 35 in good health.

The count of this clone is one. This CDR3 is also generated by other DNA sequences in the sample. J is TRBJ1-3 and V is TRBV5-1; tentatively, D is TRBD1 (5 bases). This CDR3 contains 14 residues. V lost 4 bases and J lost 1, with 9 bases in between. CDR1 is SGHRS, CDR2 YFSETQ, per germline. CDR3 loop: CASSEGSSGNTIYF. CDR3 in DNA: TGCGCCAGCAGCGAGGGGTCATCTGGAAACACCATATATTTT.

Turning to this clone: Other DNA sequences within the sample encode an identical CDR3. The chain uses TRBV5-1 and TRBJ2-2; 9 bases agree with TRBD1. V lost 4 bases, J lost 5 bases, and 6 bases stayed unmatched. This CDR3 has 15 residues. Germline CDR1 reads SGHRS; CDR2 reads YFSETQ. The CDR3 nucleotides are TGCGCCAGCAGCGGGGGACAGGGTGGTACCGGGGAGCTGTTTTTT. Translating gives CASSGGQGGTGELFF. The full variable domain, in which reference TRBV5-1 and TRBJ2-2 provide the parts outside the CDR3, is KAGVTQTPRYLIKTRGQQVTLSCSPISGHRSVSWYQQTPGQGLQFLFEYFSETQRNKGNFPGRFSGRQFSNSRSEMNVSTLELGDSALYLCASSGGQGGTGELFFGEGSRLTVL.

The gene calls are TRBV19 and TRBJ1-5, with D uncertain. The CDR3 sequence is 13 residues long. Per germline, CDR1 LNHDA and CDR2 SQIVND (reference sequence). Trimming shortened V by 4 bases and J by 4 bases, and 8 bases separated the two germline ends. CDR3 DNA: TGTGCCAGTAGTACCTTCGGAAATCAGCCCCAGCATTTT. This codes for CASSTFGNQPQHF.

V is TRBV9 and J is TRBJ1-1; D not certain. V was pared by 2 bases and J by 6 bases, with 14 bases between. This CDR3 has 14 residues. CDR1 is SGDLS, CDR2 YYNGEE, per germline. DNA of the CDR3: TGTGCCAGCAGCGTCATGGAGCTAAGGTCTGAAGCTTTCTTT. Protein sequence: CASSVMELRSEAFF.

The chain recombines TRBV15 with TRBJ2-3; no firm D call. V was shortened by 0 bases and J by 5 bases, with 12 bases between the two germline ends. The CDR3 is 15 amino acids. Germline V gene sequence: CDR1 LNHNV, CDR2 YYDKDF (reference sequence). The CDR3 reads CATSRDYPEGDTQYF. For the CDR3, the DNA is TGTGCCACCAGCAGAGATTATCCGGAAGGAGATACGCAGTATTTT.

This sequence joins TRBV5-1 and TRBJ2-2; D possibly corresponds to TRBD2 (5 bases). Trimming pared 4 bases from V and 0 bases from J, leaving 13 bases between. The CDR3 extends over 16 amino acids. Germline V gene data show CDR1 as SGHRS and CDR2 as YFSETQ. CDR3 loop: CASSPPDFSNTGELFF. The CDR3 bases are TGCGCCAGCAGCCCCCCGGACTTTTCGAACACCGGGGAGCTGTTTTTT.

V gene TRBV25-1 combines with J gene TRBJ2-5; TRBD2 aligns across 8 bases. This CDR3 spans 15 amino acids. Germline V gene lookup returns CDR1 MGHDK and CDR2 SYGVNS. J gave up 5 bases and V 5 bases, and 10 bases lay outside the gene matches. This chain's CDR3 is CASSLAGPGRETQYF. The DNA for the CDR3 is TGTGCCAGCAGTTTAGCGGGACCCGGGAGGGAGACCCAGTACTTC. Filled out from reference TRBV25-1 and TRBJ2-5, the complete variable domain reads EADIYQTPRYLVIGTGKKITLECSQTMGHDKMYWYQQDPGMELHLIHYSYGVNSTEKGDLSSESTVSRIRTEHFPLTLESARPSHTSQYLCASSLAGPGRETQYFGPGTRLLVL.

This clone was seen only once. The chain joins TRBV5-1 to TRBJ2-3; D remains unclear. V was clipped by 4 bases and J by 5 bases, with 14 bases between them. Per germline, CDR1 SGHRS and CDR2 YFSETQ. The CDR3 is made up of 14 amino acids. CDR3 DNA sequence: TGCGCCAGCAGCCTGAACCCGGACGGAGATACGCAGTATTTT. Amino acid sequence: CASSLNPDGDTQYF.

The chain links TRBV18 to TRBJ2-3, with 12 positions matching TRBD2. The germline gives CDR1 KGHSH, CDR2 LQKENI. The CDR3 totals 16 residues. V gave up 5 bases and J gave up 4 bases; unmatched junction bases: 7. The CDR3 nucleotides read TGTGCCAGCTCAAACAGCGGACTAGCGGGGTCAGATACGCAGTATTTT. Translation gives CASSNSGLAGSDTQYF. The complete variable domain, with remaining parts taken from reference TRBV18 and TRBJ2-3, reads NAGVMQNPRHLVRRRGQEARLRCSPMKGHSHVYWYRQLPEEGLKFMVYLQKENIIDESGMPKERFSAEFPKEGPSILRIQQVVRGDSAAYFCASSNSGLAGSDTQYFGPGTRLTVL.

The genes are TRBV10-3 and TRBJ2-1; D gene ambiguous. Germline CDR1 and CDR2: ENHRY and SYGVKD. Trimming shortened V by 3 bases and J by 9 bases, and 15 bases separated the two germline ends. The CDR3 loop spans 14 amino acids. CDR3 residues: CAISDSVPMGEQFF. In DNA, the CDR3 is TGTGCCATCAGTGACTCAGTTCCTATGGGTGAGCAGTTCTTC.

The gene calls are TRBV11-3 and TRBJ2-1; D ambiguous. V lost 5 bases, J lost 5 bases, and 4 bases lay in between. Germline loops: CDR1 SGHNT, CDR2 YENEEA. The CDR3 consists of 11 residues. The CDR3 is CASSANNEQFF. CDR3 DNA: TGTGCCAGCAGCGCCAACAATGAGCAGTTCTTC.

The V and J genes are TRBV2 and TRBJ1-2; TRBD1 matches 7 bases. Germline V gene lookup returns CDR1 SNHLY and CDR2 FYNNEI. This CDR3 is 12 amino acids long. The V segment lost 3 bases and the J segment 8 bases; nucleotides outside the gene matches: 3. CDR3 in DNA: TGTGCCAGCAGTGAGAACAGGGGAGGCTACACCTTC. Translation: CASSENRGGYTF. The full variable domain, its missing parts supplied by reference TRBV2 and TRBJ1-2, is EPEVTQTPSHQVTQMGQEVILRCVPISNHLYFYWYRQILGQKVEFLVSFYNNEISEKSEIFDDQFSVERPDGSNFTLKIRSTKLEDSAMYFCASSENRGGYTFGSGTRLTVV.

The chain carries TRBV15 and TRBJ1-5; maybe TRBD1 (6 bases). Trimming shortened V by 0 bases and J by 2 bases, and 17 bases separated the two germline ends. The germline CDR1 and CDR2 sequences are LNHNV and YYDKDF (reference sequence). The CDR3 totals 18 residues. The CDR3 loop is CATSREGGGALGNQPQHF. CDR3 bases: TGTGCCACCAGCAGAGAAGGAGGGGGGGCACTGGGCAATCAGCCCCAGCATTTT.

V is TRBV7-9 and J is TRBJ2-2, with D perhaps TRBD2 (6 bases). Germline loops: CDR1 SEHNR, CDR2 FQNEAQ (reference sequence). The CDR3 extends over 15 amino acids. The V and J ends lost 4 bases and 0 bases respectively, with 9 bases between them. The CDR3 sequence: CASSSPGANTGELFF. CDR3 DNA: TGTGCCAGCAGCTCACCGGGAGCGAACACCGGGGAGCTGTTTTTT.

V gene TRBV28 combines with J gene TRBJ2-7, with D unresolved. Germline values: CDR1 MDHEN, CDR2 SYDVKM. The length of the CDR3 is 13 residues. Deletions cut 2 bases from V and 2 bases from J, with 7 bases between. This CDR3 reads CASSLKAAYEQYF. The CDR3 nucleotides are TGTGCCAGCAGTTTAAAAGCTGCCTACGAGCAGTACTTC.

The V gene is TRBV2, the J gene TRBJ2-1, with D hard to call. V was shortened by 3 bases and J by 4 bases, with 7 bases between the two germline ends. The CDR3 length is 13 residues. The germline gives CDR1 SNHLY, CDR2 FYNNEI. CDR3 coding DNA: TGTGCCAGCAGTGAGTACTCGTACAATGAGCAGTTCTTC. Its translation: CASSEYSYNEQFF.

This sequence joins TRBV5-4 and TRBJ2-1; 10 bases agree with TRBD2. The CDR3 loop spans 14 amino acids. J gave up 8 bases and V 3 bases, and 5 bases lay outside the gene matches. The germline V gene encodes CDR1 SGHNT and CDR2 YYREEE (reference sequence). Here the CDR3 DNA reads TGTGCCAGCAGCTCAGCGGGGGGGCCCGATGAGCAGTTCTTC. It translates to CASSSAGGPDEQFF. The variable domain in full, with the rest retrieved from reference TRBV5-4 and TRBJ2-1, is ETGVTQSPTHLIKTRGQQVTLRCSSQSGHNTVSWYQQALGQGPQFIFQYYREEENGRGNFPPRFSGLQFPNYSSELNVNALELDDSALYLCASSSAGGPDEQFFGPGTRLTVL.

The V and J genes are TRBV19 and TRBJ2-3; 9 bases agree with TRBD1. Germline CDR1 is LNHDA and CDR2 is SQIVND (reference sequence). Trimming took 6 bases from V and 3 from J; bases not matched to a gene: 7. There are 15 residues in the CDR3. The CDR3 nucleotides are TGTGCCAGTAGGGCGGACAGGGGTGGGACAGATACGCAGTATTTT. Translating gives CASRADRGGTDTQYF. Drawing the rest from reference TRBV19 and TRBJ2-3, the complete variable domain is DGGITQSPKYLFRKEGQNVTLSCEQNLNHDAMYWYRQDPGQGLRLIYYSQIVNDFQKGDIAEGYSVSREKKESFPLTVTSAQKNPTAFYLCASRADRGGTDTQYFGPGTRLTVL.

V usage is TRBV2 and J usage is TRBJ2-7; D remains unclear. Trimming took off 6 bases at V and 0 bases at J, with 6 bases between the two ends. Germline values: CDR1 SNHLY, CDR2 FYNNEI. The CDR3 sequence is 12 residues long. CDR3 region: CASREASYEQYF. DNA of the CDR3: TGTGCCAGCAGAGAGGCCTCCTACGAGCAGTACTTC.

V and J are TRBV18 and TRBJ2-7, with D tentatively TRBD2 (6 bases). The CDR3 totals 18 residues. The germline V gene has CDR1 KGHSH and CDR2 LQKENI. The V and J ends lost 8 bases and 4 bases respectively, with 30 bases between them. The CDR3 DNA follows: TGTGCCAGCACCCCGCGACTAGTTTCTTCGGGGGTAGGTTACGAGCAGTACTTC. Translation: CASTPRLVSSGVGYEQYF.

The rearrangement joins TRBV30 to TRBJ2-1; possibly TRBD2 for D (5 bases). Germline loops: CDR1 GTSNPN, CDR2 SVGIG (reference sequence). Trimming took 0 bases from V and 8 from J, leaving 8 bases between them. The CDR3 runs 12 residues. This chain's CDR3 is CAWSVLVDEQFF. The CDR3 bases are TGTGCCTGGAGTGTACTAGTGGATGAGCAGTTCTTC.

In DNA form, the CDR3 reads TGCAGCGTACAGAAAAACTCTGGAAACACCATATATTTT. It specifies CSVQKNSGNTIYF. The chain joins TRBV29-1 to TRBJ1-3; D ambiguous. V was clipped by 6 bases and J by 0 bases, with 9 bases between them. The CDR3 spans 13 residues. Germline assignment: CDR1 SQVTM and CDR2 ANQGSEA.

For this clone: Other DNA sequences in this sample translate to the same CDR3. V usage is TRBV5-4 and J usage is TRBJ2-7; a weak D match, TRBD1 (6 bases). The length of the CDR3 is 13 residues. Deletions cut 1 base from V and 3 bases from J, with 8 bases between. Germline V gives CDR1 SGHNT, CDR2 YYREEE (reference sequence). Written as DNA, the CDR3 is TGTGCCAGCAGCTTGAAGACAGGCTACGAGCAGTACTTC. Residues: CASSLKTGYEQYF.

The chain combines TRBV5-4 with TRBJ2-7, with 12 positions matching TRBD1. CDR1 is SGHNT and CDR2 is YYREEE in the germline V gene (reference sequence). Trimming removed 4 bases from V and 5 bases from J; junction bases left unmatched: 10. The CDR3 spans 16 residues. The DNA for the CDR3 is TGTGCCAGCAGCCGTGGGGGGACAGGGGGCGGGCACGAGCAGTACTTC. Translation: CASSRGGTGGGHEQYF.

The chain recombines TRBV6-5 with TRBJ2-2; tentatively, D is TRBD1 or TRBD2 (5 bases each). CDR1 and CDR2 (germline): MNHEY, SVGAGI. Trimming stripped 7 bases from V and 0 bases from J, with 6 bases between. The CDR3 is made up of 13 amino acids. CDR3 DNA sequence: TGTGCCAGCATGGGACCGAACACCGGGGAGCTGTTTTTT. Encoded protein: CASMGPNTGELFF.

As concerns this clone: The CDR3 does not close with the conserved phenylalanine or tryptophan, likely indicating a read error. The chain couples TRBV29-1 to TRBJ1-1; 8 nucleotides align to TRBD1. The CDR3 is 14 amino acids. The trim removed 4 bases at V and 1 base at J, leaving 5 bases unmatched. Germline V gene data show CDR1 as SQVTM and CDR2 as ANQGSEA. This chain's CDR3 is CSVGAGGWNTEAFL. DNA for the CDR3: TGCAGCGTTGGGGCAGGGGGCTGGAACACTGAAGCTTTCCTT.

The CDR3 is CASILRSYEQYF. CDR3 in DNA: TGTGCCAGCATCCTAAGGTCCTACGAGCAGTACTTC. The chain has TRBV2 and TRBJ2-7; D uncertain. V was pared by 7 bases and J by 1 base, with 8 bases between. CDR1 is SNHLY and CDR2 is FYNNEI in the germline V gene. This CDR3 comprises 12 residues.

The rearrangement uses TRBV9 and TRBJ2-1; D gene ambiguous. The CDR3 contains 13 residues. CDR1 SGDLS and CDR2 YYNGEE come from the germline V gene. Trimming took off 2 bases at V and 3 bases at J, with 6 bases between the two ends. CDR3 coding DNA: TGTGCCAGCAGCGTCAGCATCTACAATGAGCAGTTCTTC. It is translated as CASSVSIYNEQFF.